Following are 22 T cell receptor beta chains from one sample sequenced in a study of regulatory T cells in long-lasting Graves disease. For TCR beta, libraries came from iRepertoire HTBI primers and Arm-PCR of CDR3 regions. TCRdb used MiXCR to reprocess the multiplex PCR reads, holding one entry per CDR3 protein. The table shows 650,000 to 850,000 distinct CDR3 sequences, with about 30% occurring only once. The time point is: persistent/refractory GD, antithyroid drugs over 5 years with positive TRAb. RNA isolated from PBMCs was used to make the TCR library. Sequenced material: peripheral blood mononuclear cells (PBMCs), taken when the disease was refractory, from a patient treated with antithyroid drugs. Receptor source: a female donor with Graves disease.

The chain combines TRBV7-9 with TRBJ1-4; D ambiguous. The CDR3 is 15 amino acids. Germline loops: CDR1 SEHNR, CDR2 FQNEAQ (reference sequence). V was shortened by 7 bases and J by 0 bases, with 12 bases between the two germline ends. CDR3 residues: CASTLPAATNEKLFF. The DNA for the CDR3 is TGTGCCAGCACATTACCGGCCGCAACTAATGAAAAACTGTTTTTT.

Here the CDR3 reads CASSSQGVHQPQHF. Here the CDR3 DNA reads TGTGCCAGCAGCTCACAGGGGGTACACCAGCCCCAGCATTTT. The J gene is TRBJ1-5, the V gene TRBV12-3 or TRBV12-4, with TRBD1 identical over 8 bases. With V trimmed by 6 bases and J by 7 bases, 8 bases remained unmatched. The length of the CDR3 is 14 residues.

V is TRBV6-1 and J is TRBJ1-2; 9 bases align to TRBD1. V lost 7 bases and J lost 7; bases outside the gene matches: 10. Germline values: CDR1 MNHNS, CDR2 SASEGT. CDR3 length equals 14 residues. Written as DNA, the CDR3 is TGTGCCAGCACCCGACAGGGGGGTTTGAGTGGCTACACCTTC. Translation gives CASTRQGGLSGYTF.

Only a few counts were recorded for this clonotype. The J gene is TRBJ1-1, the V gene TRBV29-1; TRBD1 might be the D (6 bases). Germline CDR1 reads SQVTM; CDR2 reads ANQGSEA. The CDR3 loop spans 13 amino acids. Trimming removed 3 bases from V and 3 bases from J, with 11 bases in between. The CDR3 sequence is CSVDRGEDTEAFF. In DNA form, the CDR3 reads TGCAGCGTTGACAGGGGCGAGGACACTGAAGCTTTCTTT.

The DNA for the CDR3 is TGTGCCAGCAGCAAATTAGGGACAGGGAAAGGGAGCAATCAGCCCCAGCATTTT. Its translation is CASSKLGTGKGSNQPQHF. The rearrangement uses TRBV6-1 and TRBJ1-5; 9 nucleotides line up with TRBD1. Trimming at V came to 6 bases and at J to 1 base, leaving 13 bases not matched to a gene. Germline-derived CDR1 and CDR2 are MNHNS and SASEGT. CDR3 length equals 18 residues.

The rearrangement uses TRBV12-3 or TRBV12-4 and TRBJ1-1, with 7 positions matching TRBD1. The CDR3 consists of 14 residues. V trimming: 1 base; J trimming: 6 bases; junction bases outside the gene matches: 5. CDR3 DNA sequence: TGTGCCAGCAGTTTAGGACAGGGCCCCCCTGAAGCTTTCTTT. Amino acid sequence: CASSLGQGPPEAFF.

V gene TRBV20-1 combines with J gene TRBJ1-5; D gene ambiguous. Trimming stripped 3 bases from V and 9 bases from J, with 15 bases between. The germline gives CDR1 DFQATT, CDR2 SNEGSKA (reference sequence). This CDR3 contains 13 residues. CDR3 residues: CSASQQIGGPQHF. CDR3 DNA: TGCAGTGCTAGTCAACAAATCGGAGGGCCCCAGCATTTT.

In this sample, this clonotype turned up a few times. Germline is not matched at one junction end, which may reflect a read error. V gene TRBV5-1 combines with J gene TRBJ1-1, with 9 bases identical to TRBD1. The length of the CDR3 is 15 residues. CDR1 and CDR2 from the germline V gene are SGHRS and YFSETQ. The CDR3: CASSLGDRDSTEASF. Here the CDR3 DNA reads TGCGCCAGCAGCTTGGGGGACAGGGATTCGACTGAAGCTTCCTTT.

The CDR3: CASSDRGGPTEAFF. CDR3 sequence (DNA): TGTGCCAGCAGTGACCGAGGAGGGCCCACTGAAGCTTTCTTT. The chain is built from TRBV2 and TRBJ1-1; D call uncertain. Trimming stripped 3 bases from V and 4 bases from J, with 12 bases between. This CDR3 has 14 amino acids. CDR1 and CDR2 (germline): SNHLY, FYNNEI.

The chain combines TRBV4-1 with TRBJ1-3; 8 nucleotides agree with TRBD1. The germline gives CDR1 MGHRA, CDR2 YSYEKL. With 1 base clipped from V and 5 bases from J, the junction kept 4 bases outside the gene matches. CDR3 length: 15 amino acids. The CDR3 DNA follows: TGCGCCAGCAGCCAAGGGACAGGGTATAGAAACACCATATATTTT. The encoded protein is CASSQGTGYRNTIYF.

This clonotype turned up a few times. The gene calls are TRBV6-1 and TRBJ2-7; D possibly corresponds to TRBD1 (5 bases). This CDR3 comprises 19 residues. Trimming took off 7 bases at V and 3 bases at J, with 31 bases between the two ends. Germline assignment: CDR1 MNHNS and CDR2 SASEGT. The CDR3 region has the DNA TGTGCCAGCACCGAAATCCCACGCCGTGACTGGAAGGGGCACTACGAGCAGTACTTC. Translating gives CASTEIPRRDWKGHYEQYF.

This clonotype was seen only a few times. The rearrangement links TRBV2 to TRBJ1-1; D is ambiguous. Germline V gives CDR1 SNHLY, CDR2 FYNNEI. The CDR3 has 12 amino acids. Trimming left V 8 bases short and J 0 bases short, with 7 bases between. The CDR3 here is CASGELNTEAFF. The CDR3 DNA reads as TGTGCCAGCGGCGAATTGAACACTGAAGCTTTCTTT. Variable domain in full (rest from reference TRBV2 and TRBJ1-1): EPEVTQTPSHQVTQMGQEVILRCVPISNHLYFYWYRQILGQKVEFLVSFYNNEISEKSEIFDDQFSVERPDGSNFTLKIRSTKLEDSAMYFCASGELNTEAFFGQGTRLTVV.

The CDR3 coding sequence is TGCAGCGTTCTGGGACTTAGGCCTCAAGAGACCCAGTACTTC. This encodes CSVLGLRPQETQYF. This chain links TRBV29-1 with TRBJ2-5; maybe TRBD2 (6 bases). The CDR3 runs 14 residues. Trimming pared 5 bases from V and 2 bases from J, leaving 15 bases between. Per the germline V gene, CDR1 is SQVTM and CDR2 is ANQGSEA.

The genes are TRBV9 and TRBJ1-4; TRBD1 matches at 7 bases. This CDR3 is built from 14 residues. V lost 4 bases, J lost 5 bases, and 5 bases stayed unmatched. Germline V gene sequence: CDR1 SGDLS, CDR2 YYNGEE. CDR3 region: CASSTGQRNEKLFF. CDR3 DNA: TGTGCCAGCAGCACGGGACAGAGAAATGAAAAACTGTTTTTT.

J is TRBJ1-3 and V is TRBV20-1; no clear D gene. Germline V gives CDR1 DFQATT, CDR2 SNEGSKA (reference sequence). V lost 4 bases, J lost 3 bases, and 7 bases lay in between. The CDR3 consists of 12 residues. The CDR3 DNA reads TGCAGTGCTAAAAGTAGTGGAAACACCATATATTTT. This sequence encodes CSAKSSGNTIYF.

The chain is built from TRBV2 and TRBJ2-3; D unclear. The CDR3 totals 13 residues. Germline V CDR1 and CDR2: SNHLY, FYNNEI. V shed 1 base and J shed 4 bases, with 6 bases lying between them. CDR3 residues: CASSEGLADTQYF. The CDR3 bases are TGTGCCAGCAGTGAAGGATTAGCAGATACGCAGTATTTT. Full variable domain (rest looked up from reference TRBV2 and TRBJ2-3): EPEVTQTPSHQVTQMGQEVILRCVPISNHLYFYWYRQILGQKVEFLVSFYNNEISEKSEIFDDQFSVERPDGSNFTLKIRSTKLEDSAMYFCASSEGLADTQYFGPGTRLTVL.

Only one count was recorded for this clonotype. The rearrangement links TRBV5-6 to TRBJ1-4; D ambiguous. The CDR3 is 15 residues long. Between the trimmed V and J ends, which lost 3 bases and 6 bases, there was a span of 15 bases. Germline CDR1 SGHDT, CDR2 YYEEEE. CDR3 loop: CASSSTGREDEKLFF. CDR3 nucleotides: TGTGCCAGCAGCTCCACCGGGAGGGAGGATGAAAAACTGTTTTTT. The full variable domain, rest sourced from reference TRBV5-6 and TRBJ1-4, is DAGVTQSPTHLIKTRGQQVTLRCSPKSGHDTVSWYQQALGQGPQFIFQYYEEEERQRGNFPDRFSGHQFPNYSSELNVNALLLGDSALYLCASSSTGREDEKLFFGSGTQLSVL.

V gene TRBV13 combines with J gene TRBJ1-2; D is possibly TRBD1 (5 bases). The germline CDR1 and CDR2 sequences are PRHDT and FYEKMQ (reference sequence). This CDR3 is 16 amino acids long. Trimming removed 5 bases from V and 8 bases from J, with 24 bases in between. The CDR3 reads CASSGRLRVRKEGYTF. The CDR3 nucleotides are TGTGCCAGCAGCGGCAGACTCAGGGTCAGAAAGGAAGGCTACACCTTC.

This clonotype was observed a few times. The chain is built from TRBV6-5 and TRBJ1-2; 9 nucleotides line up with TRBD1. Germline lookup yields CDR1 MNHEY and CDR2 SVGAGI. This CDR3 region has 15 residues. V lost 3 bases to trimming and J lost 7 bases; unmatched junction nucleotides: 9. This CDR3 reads CASSYSGTGQSGYTF. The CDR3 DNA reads TGTGCCAGCAGTTATTCTGGGACAGGGCAGAGTGGCTACACCTTC.

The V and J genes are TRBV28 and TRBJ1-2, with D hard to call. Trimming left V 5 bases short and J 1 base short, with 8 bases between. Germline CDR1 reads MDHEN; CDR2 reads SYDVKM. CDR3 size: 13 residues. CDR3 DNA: TGTGCCAGCAGTCCCCCCAATAACTATGGCTACACCTTC. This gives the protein CASSPPNNYGYTF.

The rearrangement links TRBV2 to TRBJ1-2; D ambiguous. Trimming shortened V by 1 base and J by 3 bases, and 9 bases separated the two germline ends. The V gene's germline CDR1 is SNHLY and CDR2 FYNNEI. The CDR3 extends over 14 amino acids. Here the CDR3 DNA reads TGTGCCAGCAGTGAAGTTAGGACCCACTATGGCTACACCTTC. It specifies CASSEVRTHYGYTF.

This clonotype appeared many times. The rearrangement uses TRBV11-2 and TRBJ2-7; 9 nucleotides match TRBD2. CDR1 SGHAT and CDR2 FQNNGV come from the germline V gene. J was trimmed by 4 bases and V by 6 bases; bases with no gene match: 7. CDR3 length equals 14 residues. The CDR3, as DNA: TGTGCCAGCAGTTTCGGACTAGCGCCGTACGAGCAGTACTTC. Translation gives CASSFGLAPYEQYF. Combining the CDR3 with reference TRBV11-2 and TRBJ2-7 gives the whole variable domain EAGVAQSPRYKIIEKRQSVAFWCNPISGHATLYWYQQILGQGPKLLIQFQNNGVVDDSQLPKDRFSAERLKGVDSTLKIQPAKLEDSAVYLCASSFGLAPYEQYFGPGTRLTVT.